A single sample is the source of the 4 T cell receptor beta chains below, sequenced in a study of regulatory T cells in long-lasting Graves disease. Library construction for TCR beta used iRepertoire HTBI primers and Arm-PCR of CDR3 regions. TCRdb processed the multiplex PCR reads anew with MiXCR; each CDR3 protein has one entry. The data hold about 620,000 distinct CDR3 sequences, with less than 20% observed a single time. Time point: newly diagnosed GD, antithyroid drugs for less than 3 months. There was RNA extracted from PBMCs, and the TCR library was made from it. This sample also belongs to another study, concerning T cells in Graves' hyperthyroidism and ophthalmopathy.

The sequencing used peripheral blood mononuclear cells (PBMCs), collected at new diagnosis, from a patient treated with antithyroid drugs. The receptors originated from a woman in her thirties with Graves disease.

The chain carries TRBV6-5 and TRBJ2-2; TRBD1 matches at 8 bases. The CDR3 is made up of 14 amino acids. Germline CDR1 and CDR2: MNHEY and SVGAGI. The ends lost 4 bases at V and 6 bases at J; junction bases unmatched: 4. CDR3 region: CASSSQGAPGELFF. CDR3 coding DNA: TGTGCCAGCAGTTCCCAGGGGGCCCCCGGGGAGCTGTTTTTT.

There are a few counts of this clonotype. The chain uses TRBV4-1 and TRBJ1-2; maybe TRBD1 (5 bases). Germline V gives CDR1 MGHRA, CDR2 YSYEKL. The V gene lost 4 bases and the J gene lost 6 bases, with 15 bases spanning the gap. The CDR3 length is 14 residues. The CDR3 nucleotides read TGCGCCAGCAGCCCGAACATGGAGACAGATGGCTACACCTTC. Amino acid sequence: CASSPNMETDGYTF.

This clonotype was counted once. It may be a read error: a sequence one base away is much more abundant. The V and J genes are TRBV6-5 and TRBJ1-1, with D possibly TRBD1 on 6 matching bases. Germline CDR1 and CDR2: MNHEY and SVGAGI. The CDR3 is 17 residues long. The CDR3 DNA is TGTGCCAGCGGTTACCGTCATAAAACAACAGGGTACCCTGAAGCTTTCTTT. Its protein is CASGYRHKTTGYPEAFF.

This chain uses TRBV27 with TRBJ1-1, with a tentative D call TRBD1 (6 bases). The CDR3 has 15 amino acids. V lost 10 bases to trimming and J lost 5 bases, with 23 bases between them. Germline CDR1 is MNHEY and CDR2 is SMNVEV (reference sequence). The CDR3 is CATFARGVLSTEAFF. The CDR3 DNA reads as TGTGCCACGTTCGCCAGGGGTGTTTTGAGTACTGAAGCTTTCTTT.